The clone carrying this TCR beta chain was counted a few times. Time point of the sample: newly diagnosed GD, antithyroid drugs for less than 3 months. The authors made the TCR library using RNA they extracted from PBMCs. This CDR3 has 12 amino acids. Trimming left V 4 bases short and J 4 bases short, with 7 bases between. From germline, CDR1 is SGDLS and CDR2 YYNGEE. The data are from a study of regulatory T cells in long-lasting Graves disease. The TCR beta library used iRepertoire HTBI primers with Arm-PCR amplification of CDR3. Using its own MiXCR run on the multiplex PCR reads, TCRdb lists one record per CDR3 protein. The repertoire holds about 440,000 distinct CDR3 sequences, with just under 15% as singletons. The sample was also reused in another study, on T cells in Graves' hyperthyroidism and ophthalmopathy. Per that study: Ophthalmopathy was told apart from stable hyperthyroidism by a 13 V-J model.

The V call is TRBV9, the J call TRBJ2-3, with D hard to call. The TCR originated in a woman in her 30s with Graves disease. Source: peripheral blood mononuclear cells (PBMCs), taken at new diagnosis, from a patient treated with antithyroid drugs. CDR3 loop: CASSYVADTQYF. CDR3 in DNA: TGTGCCAGCAGCTACGTCGCAGATACGCAGTATTTT.